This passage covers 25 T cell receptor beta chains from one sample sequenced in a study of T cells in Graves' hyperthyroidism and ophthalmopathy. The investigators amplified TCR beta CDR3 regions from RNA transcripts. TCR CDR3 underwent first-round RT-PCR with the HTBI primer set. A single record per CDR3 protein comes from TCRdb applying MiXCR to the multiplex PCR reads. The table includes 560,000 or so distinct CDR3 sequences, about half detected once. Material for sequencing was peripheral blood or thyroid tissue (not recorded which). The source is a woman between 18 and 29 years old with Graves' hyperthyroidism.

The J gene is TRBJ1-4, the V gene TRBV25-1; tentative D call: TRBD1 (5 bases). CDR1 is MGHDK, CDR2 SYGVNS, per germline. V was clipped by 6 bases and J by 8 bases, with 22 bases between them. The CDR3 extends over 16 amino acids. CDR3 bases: TGTGCCAGCAGCCAAGGCATGCGGGGCCGTGGGGAAAAACTGTTTTTT. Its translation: CASSQGMRGRGEKLFF.

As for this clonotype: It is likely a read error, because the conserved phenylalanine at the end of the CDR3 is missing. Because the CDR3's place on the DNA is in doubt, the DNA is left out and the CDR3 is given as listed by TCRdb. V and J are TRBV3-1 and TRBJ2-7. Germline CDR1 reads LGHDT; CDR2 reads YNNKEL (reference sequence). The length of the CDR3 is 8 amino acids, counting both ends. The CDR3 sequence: CASSPRTT.

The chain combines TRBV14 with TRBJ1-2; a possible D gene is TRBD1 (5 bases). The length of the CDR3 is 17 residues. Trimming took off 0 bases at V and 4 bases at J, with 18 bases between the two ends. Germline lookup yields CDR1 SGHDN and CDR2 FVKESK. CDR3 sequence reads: CASSQDSEEGQLYGYTF. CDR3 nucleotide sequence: TGTGCCAGCAGCCAAGATTCCGAAGAGGGGCAACTCTATGGCTACACCTTC. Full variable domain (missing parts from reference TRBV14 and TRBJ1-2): EAGVTQFPSHSVIEKGQTVTLRCDPISGHDNLYWYRRVMGKEIKFLLHFVKESKQDESGMPNNRFLAERTGGTYSTLKVQPAELEDSGVYFCASSQDSEEGQLYGYTFGSGTRLTVV.

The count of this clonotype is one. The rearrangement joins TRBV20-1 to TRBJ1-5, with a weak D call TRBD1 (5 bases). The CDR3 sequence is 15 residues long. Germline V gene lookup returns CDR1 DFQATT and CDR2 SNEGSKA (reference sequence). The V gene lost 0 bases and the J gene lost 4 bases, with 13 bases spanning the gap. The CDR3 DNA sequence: TGCAGTGCTAGAGATTCCAGGGACCCGAATCAGCCCCAGCATTTT. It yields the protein CSARDSRDPNQPQHF.

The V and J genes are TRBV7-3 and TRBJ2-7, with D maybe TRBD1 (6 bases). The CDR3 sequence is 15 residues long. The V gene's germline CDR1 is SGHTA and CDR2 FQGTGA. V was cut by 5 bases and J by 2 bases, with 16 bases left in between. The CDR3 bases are TGTGCCAGCAGCCGCCCCAAGGACAGCGCCTACGAGCAGTACTTC. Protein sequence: CASSRPKDSAYEQYF.

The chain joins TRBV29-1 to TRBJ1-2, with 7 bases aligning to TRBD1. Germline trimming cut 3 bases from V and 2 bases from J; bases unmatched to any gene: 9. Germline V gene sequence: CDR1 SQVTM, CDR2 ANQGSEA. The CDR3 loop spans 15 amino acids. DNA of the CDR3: TGCAGCGTTGATATTACAGGGGCCTTAAACTATGGCTACACCTTC. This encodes CSVDITGALNYGYTF.

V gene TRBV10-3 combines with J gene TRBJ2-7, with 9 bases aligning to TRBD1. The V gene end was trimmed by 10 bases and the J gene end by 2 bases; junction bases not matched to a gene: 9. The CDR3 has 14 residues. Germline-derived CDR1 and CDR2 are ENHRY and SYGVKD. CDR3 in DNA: TGTGCCAGCAATCTACAGGGGGCAACCTACGAGCAGTACTTC. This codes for CASNLQGATYEQYF.

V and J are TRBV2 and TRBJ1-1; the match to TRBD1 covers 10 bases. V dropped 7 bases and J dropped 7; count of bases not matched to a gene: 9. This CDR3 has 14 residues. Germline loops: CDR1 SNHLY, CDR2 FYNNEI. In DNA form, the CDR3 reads TGTGCCAGCAACTCACCCGGGACAGGGGATGAAGCTTTCTTT. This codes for CASNSPGTGDEAFF.

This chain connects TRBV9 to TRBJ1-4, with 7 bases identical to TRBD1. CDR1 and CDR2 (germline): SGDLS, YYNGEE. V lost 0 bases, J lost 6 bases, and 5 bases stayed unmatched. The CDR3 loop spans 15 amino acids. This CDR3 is CASSVEAGGHEKLFF. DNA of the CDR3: TGTGCCAGCAGCGTAGAGGCAGGGGGACATGAAAAACTGTTTTTT.

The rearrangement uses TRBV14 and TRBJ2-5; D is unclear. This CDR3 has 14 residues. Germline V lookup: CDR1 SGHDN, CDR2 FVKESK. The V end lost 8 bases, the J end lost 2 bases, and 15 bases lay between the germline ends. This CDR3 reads CASSPAPAQETQYF. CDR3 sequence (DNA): TGTGCCAGCTCACCGGCACCGGCACAAGAGACCCAGTACTTC.

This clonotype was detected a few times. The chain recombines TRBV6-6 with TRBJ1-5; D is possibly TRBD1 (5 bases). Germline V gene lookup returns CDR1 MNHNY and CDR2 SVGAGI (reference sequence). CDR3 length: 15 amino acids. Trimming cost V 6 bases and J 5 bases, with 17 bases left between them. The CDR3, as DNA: TGTGCCAGCAGCCTACTCGGGGGACTACATCAGCCCCAGCATTTT. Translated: CASSLLGGLHQPQHF.

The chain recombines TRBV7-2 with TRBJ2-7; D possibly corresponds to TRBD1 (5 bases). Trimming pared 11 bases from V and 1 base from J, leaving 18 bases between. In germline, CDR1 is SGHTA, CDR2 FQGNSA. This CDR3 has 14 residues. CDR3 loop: CAWSPSGQSYEQYF. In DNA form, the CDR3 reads TGTGCCTGGAGTCCATCAGGACAATCCTACGAGCAGTACTTC.

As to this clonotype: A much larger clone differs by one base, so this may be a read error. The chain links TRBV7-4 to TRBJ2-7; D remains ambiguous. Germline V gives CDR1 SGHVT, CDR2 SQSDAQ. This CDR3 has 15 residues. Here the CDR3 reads CAGSVGAAVSYEQYF. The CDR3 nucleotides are TGTGCCGGCAGCGTGGGCGCGGCGGTCTCCTACGAGCAGTACTTC.

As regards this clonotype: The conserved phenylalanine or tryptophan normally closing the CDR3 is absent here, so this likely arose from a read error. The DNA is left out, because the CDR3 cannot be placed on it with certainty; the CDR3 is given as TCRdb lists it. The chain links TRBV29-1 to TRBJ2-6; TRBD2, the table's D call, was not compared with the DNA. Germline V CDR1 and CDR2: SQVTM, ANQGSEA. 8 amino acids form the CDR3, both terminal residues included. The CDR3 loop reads CSVATGTS.

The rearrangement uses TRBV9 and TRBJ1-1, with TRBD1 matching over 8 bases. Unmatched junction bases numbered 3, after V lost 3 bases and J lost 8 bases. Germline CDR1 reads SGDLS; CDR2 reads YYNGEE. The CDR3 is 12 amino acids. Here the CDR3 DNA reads TGTGCCAGCAGCGCGGGACAGGTCGAAGCTTTCTTT. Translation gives CASSAGQVEAFF.

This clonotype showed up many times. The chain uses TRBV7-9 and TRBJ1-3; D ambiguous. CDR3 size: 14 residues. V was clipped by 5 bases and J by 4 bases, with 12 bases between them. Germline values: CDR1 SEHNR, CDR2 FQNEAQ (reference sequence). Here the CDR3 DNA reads TGTGCCAGCAGCAATGGACGCGACGGAAACACCATATATTTT. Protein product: CASSNGRDGNTIYF.

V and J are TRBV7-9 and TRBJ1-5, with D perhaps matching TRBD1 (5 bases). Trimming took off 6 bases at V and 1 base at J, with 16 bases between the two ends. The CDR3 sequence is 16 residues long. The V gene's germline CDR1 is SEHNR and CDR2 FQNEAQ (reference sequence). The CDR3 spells CASSWDREGSNQPQHF. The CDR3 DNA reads TGTGCCAGCAGTTGGGACCGGGAGGGGAGCAATCAGCCCCAGCATTTT.

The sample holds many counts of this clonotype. The CDR3 loop is CASSLLRETQYF. The CDR3, as DNA: TGTGCCAGCAGCTTACTGCGGGAGACCCAGTACTTC. The genes are TRBV7-9 and TRBJ2-5; no clear D. Germline values: CDR1 SEHNR, CDR2 FQNEAQ (reference sequence). Trimming removed 2 bases from V and 5 bases from J, with 6 bases in between. The CDR3 is 12 residues long.

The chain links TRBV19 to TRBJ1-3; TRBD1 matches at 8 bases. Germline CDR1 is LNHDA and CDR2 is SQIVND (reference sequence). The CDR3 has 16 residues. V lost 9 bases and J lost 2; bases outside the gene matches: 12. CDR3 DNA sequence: TGTGCCAGCAGTTACGCGATCAGGGGGCCTGGAAACACCATATATTTT. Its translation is CASSYAIRGPGNTIYF.

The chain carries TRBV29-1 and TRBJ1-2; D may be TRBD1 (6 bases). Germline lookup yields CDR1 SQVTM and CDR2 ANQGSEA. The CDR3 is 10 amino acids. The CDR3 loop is CNRVNYGYTF. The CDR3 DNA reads TGCAACAGGGTTAACTATGGCTACACCTTC.

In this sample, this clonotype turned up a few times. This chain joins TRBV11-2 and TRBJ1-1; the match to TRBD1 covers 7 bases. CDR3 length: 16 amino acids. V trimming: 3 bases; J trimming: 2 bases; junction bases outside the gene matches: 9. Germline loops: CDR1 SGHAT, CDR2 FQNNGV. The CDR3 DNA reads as TGTGCCAGCAGCTTGGGGACAGCTGGCCTTAACACTGAAGCTTTCTTT. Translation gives CASSLGTAGLNTEAFF.

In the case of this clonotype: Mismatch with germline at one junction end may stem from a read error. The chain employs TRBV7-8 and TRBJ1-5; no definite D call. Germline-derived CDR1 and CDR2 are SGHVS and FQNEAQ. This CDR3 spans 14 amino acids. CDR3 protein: CASSPRRSNQPQHF. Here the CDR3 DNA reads TGCGCCAGCAGTCCCAGGAGGAGCAATCAGCCCCAGCATTTT.

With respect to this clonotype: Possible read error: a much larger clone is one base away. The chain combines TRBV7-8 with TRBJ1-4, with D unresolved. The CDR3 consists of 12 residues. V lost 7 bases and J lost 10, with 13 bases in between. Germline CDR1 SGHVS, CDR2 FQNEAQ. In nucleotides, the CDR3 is TGTGCCAGCAACTTTCCGGGTCGAAAACTGTTTTTT. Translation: CASNFPGRKLFF.

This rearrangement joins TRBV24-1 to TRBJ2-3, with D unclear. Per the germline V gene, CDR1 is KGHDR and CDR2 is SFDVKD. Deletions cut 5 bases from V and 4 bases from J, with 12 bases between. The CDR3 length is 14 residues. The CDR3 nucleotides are TGTGCCACCAGTGCCAGACCCTCGGCAGATACGCAGTATTTT. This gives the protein CATSARPSADTQYF.

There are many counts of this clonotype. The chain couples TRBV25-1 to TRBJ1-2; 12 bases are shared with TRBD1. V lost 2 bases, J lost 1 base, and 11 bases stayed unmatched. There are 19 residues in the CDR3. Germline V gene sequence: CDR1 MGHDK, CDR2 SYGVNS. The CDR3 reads CASSEGTGGYPYLNYGYTF. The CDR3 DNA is TGTGCCAGCAGTGAAGGGACAGGGGGCTACCCTTACCTTAACTATGGCTACACCTTC.